This TCR beta chain derives from a study of low-dose radiotherapy and immunotherapy resistance in tumors. Study-level information: 1 Gy per fraction was delivered to Cohort 2 every two weeks, for 13 Gy total over 26 weeks. Both drugs were delivered intravenously to patients (nivolumab 240 mg every two weeks and ipilimumab 1 mg/kg every six weeks).

Both TCRalpha and TCRbeta chains were reverse transcribed with V-gene-specific primers. Both a constant-region primer and a V-primer adapter served to amplify TCRs across around 20 PCR cycles. TCRdb used MiXCR to reprocess the reads, holding one entry per CDR3 protein. The table includes some 40,000 distinct CDR3 sequences, less than 25% detected once. Time point given: after trial treatment. Treatment: LDRT plus nivolumab, ipilimumab, low-dose cyclophosphamide and aspirin (RACIN trial). Low-dose radiotherapy, low-dose cyclophosphamide, aspirin, ipilimumab and nivolumab were all given to the donors. Patients who could take part had advanced solid tumors with no tumor-infiltrating lymphocytes. This clonotype appeared many times. The source of this sequence is a female donor with ovarian cancer. This specimen was PBMCs, taken after low-dose radiotherapy plus immunotherapy.

The chain's CDR3 is CASSPRGRDNEQFF. As DNA, the CDR3 is TGTGCCAGCAGCCCCCGGGGCAGGGATAATGAGCAGTTCTTC. The gene calls are TRBV7-3 and TRBJ2-1, with D possibly called TRBD1 or TRBD2 (5 bases each). Per the germline V gene, CDR1 is SGHTA and CDR2 is FQGTGA. This CDR3 spans 14 amino acids. V lost 5 bases and J lost 7, with 15 bases in between.